These 8 T cell receptor beta chains were all obtained from the same sample, sequenced in a study of tumor-infiltrating lymphocytes in primary liver carcinoma. The authors made TCR beta cDNA from around 500 ng total RNA with a constant-region primer. Three nested multiplex PCR rounds, a slightly modified ARM-PCR method, built the TCR beta libraries. Amplification in the first two PCR rounds was performed using TRBV1-TRBV30 forward primers and a C-beta reverse primer for roughly 10 cycles each. TCRdb analysed the multiplex PCR reads with MiXCR anew, one entry per CDR3 protein. The table records around 210,000 distinct CDR3 sequences, less than 75% of them present only once. It was unsorted whole blood that yielded blood RNA, and germline DNA was also extracted. The specimen sequenced was peripheral blood. These TCRs come from a woman aged 55-69 years with primary liver carcinoma and hepatitis B virus infection.

This clonotype was counted only a few times. The chain employs TRBV7-8 and TRBJ2-3, with 12 bases matching TRBD1. The J segment lost 7 bases and the V segment lost 1 base, leaving 6 bases of the junction unmatched. CDR1 SGHVS and CDR2 FQNEAQ come from the germline V gene. There are 16 residues in the CDR3. The DNA of the CDR3 is TGTGCCAGCAGCTTAGACCGGGACAGGGGGCGAAATACGCAGTATTTT. This codes for CASSLDRDRGRNTQYF.

This clonotype has ten or more counts. The J gene is TRBJ2-2, the V gene TRBV29-1; 11 nucleotides match TRBD1. V lost 7 bases and J lost 4; bases outside the gene matches: 5. The germline CDR1 and CDR2 sequences are SQVTM and ANQGSEA. The CDR3 sequence is 14 residues long. The CDR3 loop reads CSARDRGSTGELFF. DNA of the CDR3: TGCAGCGCCCGGGACAGGGGGTCCACCGGGGAGCTGTTTTTT.

Note on this clonotype: Without the conserved terminal phenylalanine or tryptophan, this CDR3 likely stems from a read error. J is TRBJ1-1 and V is TRBV6-5; tentatively, D is TRBD1 (5 bases). This CDR3 is built from 13 residues. The V gene's germline CDR1 is MNHEY and CDR2 SVGAGI. The germline V and J ends were trimmed by 11 bases and 4 bases, with 17 bases remaining between them. This CDR3 reads CAAIPRGITEAFL. CDR3 in DNA: TGTGCCGCCATACCACGGGGGATCACTGAAGCTTTCTTA.

In the case of this clonotype: This may arise from a read error, as a much more abundant clone is one base away. This rearrangement joins TRBV28 to TRBJ1-4; perhaps TRBD1 as D (6 bases). This CDR3 has 16 amino acids. V was trimmed by 8 bases and J by 5 bases, leaving 21 bases between them. Germline V gives CDR1 MDHEN, CDR2 SYDVKM. The CDR3 spells CASGSPQGGSNEKLFF. The DNA for the CDR3 is TGTGCCAGCGGTTCCCCACAGGGTGGGAGCAATGAAAAACTGTTTTTT.

As concerns this clonotype: A clone one base away is much larger, so this may be a read error. The rearrangement uses TRBV14 and TRBJ2-5; weak D call: TRBD1 (6 bases). CDR3 length equals 15 residues. The V end lost 5 bases, the J end lost 2 bases, and 15 bases lay between the germline ends. CDR1 is SGHDN, CDR2 FVKESK, per germline. For the CDR3, the DNA is TGTGCCAGCAGCTCTCTCCACAGGGCGCAAGAGACCCAGTACTTC. Its protein product is CASSSLHRAQETQYF.

Remarks on this clonotype: Sequence at one end of the junction differs from germline and may be a read error. This chain connects TRBV29-1 to TRBJ1-1; D not certain. The CDR3 runs to 11 residues. Germline-derived CDR1 and CDR2 are SQVTM and ANQGSEA. Here the CDR3 reads CSVDGNTEAFF. For the CDR3, the DNA is TGCAGCGTTGATGGGAACACTGAAGCTTTCTTC.

Concerning this clonotype itself: As the CDR3 is not closed by the conserved phenylalanine or tryptophan, this likely results from a read error. V gene TRBV6-6 combines with J gene TRBJ2-7; D perhaps matches TRBD1 (6 bases). The V end was cut by 6 bases, the J end by 0 bases, with 15 bases between. Germline loops: CDR1 MNHNY, CDR2 SVGAGI (reference sequence). The CDR3 is made up of 15 amino acids. This CDR3 reads CASSLSVRGSYEQYI. The CDR3 DNA reads as TGTGCCAGCAGCCTATCAGTCAGGGGCTCCTACGAGCAGTACATC.

The chain uses TRBV28 and TRBJ2-5; TRBD2 agrees at 7 bases. V lost 4 bases and J lost 7; bases outside the gene matches: 6. Germline assignment: CDR1 MDHEN and CDR2 SYDVKM. The CDR3 extends over 13 amino acids. CDR3 residues: CASSSGLHGTQYF. Here the CDR3 DNA reads TGTGCCAGCAGTTCGGGACTACATGGGACCCAGTACTTC. Combining the CDR3 with reference TRBV28 and TRBJ2-5 gives the whole variable domain DVKVTQSSRYLVKRTGEKVFLECVQDMDHENMFWYRQDPGLGLRLIYFSYDVKMKEKGDIPEGYSVSREKKERFSLILESASTNQTSMYLCASSSGLHGTQYFGPGTRLLVL.